What follows describes a single T cell receptor (beta chain). The sample's time point: newly diagnosed GD, antithyroid drugs for less than 3 months. Extracted RNA from PBMCs served as the source of the TCR library. Criteria from the American Thyroid Association guidelines were applied to diagnose Graves' disease. The CDR3 totals 17 residues. Germline V gives CDR1 SGHVS, CDR2 FQNEAQ. Trimming pared 5 bases from V and 4 bases from J, leaving 22 bases between. The data were obtained in a study of regulatory T cells in long-lasting Graves disease. In the study overall: Antithyroid drugs had been taken by newly diagnosed Graves' patients for under 3 months.

Arm-PCR of CDR3 regions and iRepertoire HTBI primers were the basis on which TCR beta libraries were built. Each CDR3 protein gets one entry after TCRdb re-called the multiplex PCR reads with MiXCR. Of about 560,000 distinct CDR3 sequences in the sample, about 15% were seen once. These data are also associated with another study on T cells in Graves' hyperthyroidism and ophthalmopathy. That report notes: A 13 V-J model separated ophthalmopathy from stable hyperthyroidism.

The sequences come from peripheral blood mononuclear cells (PBMCs), collected at new diagnosis, from a patient treated with antithyroid drugs. This TCR was sampled from a man aged 18 to 29 with Graves disease. The V call is TRBV7-8, the J call TRBJ2-3; D is perhaps TRBD2 (6 bases). In DNA, the CDR3 is TGTGCCAGCAGCCTTAGGAGGGACTTCCGCAAGTCAGATACGCAGTATTTT. Translated, it gives CASSLRRDFRKSDTQYF.